One TCR beta chain is described in this entry. Antigen unknown. The sample is drawn from a study of T cell repertoires in cytomegalovirus infection. Germline lookup yields CDR1 SGHAT and CDR2 FQNNGV. V was clipped by 3 bases and J by 1 base, with 9 bases between them. CDR3 length: 14 amino acids. From the reads, TCRdb called clonotypes with MiXCR, one entry per CDR3 protein. The table records about 130,000 distinct CDR3 sequences, about 24% of them present only once. Sequenced: PBMCs, sequenced either directly or after in vitro stimulation (not recorded which). This TCR derives from a human donor in good health (CMV status not recorded). Some clones in this sample may be carry-over from other donors' samples. The chain recombines TRBV11-2 with TRBJ1-1, with D hard to call. CDR3 sequence: CASSLTDGNTEAFF. The CDR3 DNA sequence: TGTGCCAGCAGCTTGACGGACGGGAACACTGAAGCTTTCTTT.